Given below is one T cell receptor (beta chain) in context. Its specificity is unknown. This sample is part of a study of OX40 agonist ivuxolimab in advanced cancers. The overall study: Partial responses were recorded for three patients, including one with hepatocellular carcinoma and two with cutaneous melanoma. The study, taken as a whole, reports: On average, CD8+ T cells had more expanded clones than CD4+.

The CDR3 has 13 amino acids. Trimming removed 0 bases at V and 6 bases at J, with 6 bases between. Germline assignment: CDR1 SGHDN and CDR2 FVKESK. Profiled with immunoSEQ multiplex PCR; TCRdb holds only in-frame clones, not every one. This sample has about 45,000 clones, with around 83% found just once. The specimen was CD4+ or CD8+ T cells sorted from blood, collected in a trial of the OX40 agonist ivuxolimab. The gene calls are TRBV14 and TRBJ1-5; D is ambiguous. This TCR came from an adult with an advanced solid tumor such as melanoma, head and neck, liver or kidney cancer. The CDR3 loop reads CASSQESSQPQHF. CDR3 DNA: TGTGCCAGCAGCCAAGAATCAAGTCAGCCCCAGCATTTT.